This T cell receptor beta chain was sequenced in a study of shared clonotypes between healthy human individuals. Study overall: Each donor's CD4 naive and CD4 memory cells filled three plates apiece, CD8 naive two, and CD8 memory one. General study findings and limits: Relative to memory subsets, naive subsets generally showed larger estimated richness. Generation probabilities of non-shared clonotypes were lower (relative to those shared by all four donors).

CD4+ cells underwent separation, giving CD45RA+ naive and CD45RA-negative memory subsets. Only in-frame clones appear in the TCRdb table, and some are missing; sequencing was by immunoSEQ multiplex PCR. The sample carries around 2.5 million clones, roughly 93% recorded once. Turning to this clone: Its specificity is unknown. The same CDR3 also results from other DNA sequences found in this sample.

Sequencing was performed on naive CD4+ T cells from PBMCs. Subset denoted: CD45RA+ positively selected. This sequence was found in a man between 18 and 35 years old in good health. Some clones in this sample may be carry-over from other donors' samples.

The CDR3 protein is CASSLANHEQYF. DNA for the CDR3: TGCGCCAGCAGCTTGGCTAACCACGAGCAGTACTTC. This rearrangement joins TRBV5-1 to TRBJ2-7; D remains ambiguous. The V gene lost 0 bases and the J gene lost 5 bases, with 6 bases spanning the gap. Germline-derived CDR1 and CDR2 are SGHRS and YFSETQ. The CDR3 is 12 amino acids.